The rows below give T cell receptor beta chains drawn from one sample of a study of identical twins. TCRdb called the 5' RACE reads again in MiXCR, with one record for every CDR3 protein. The table shows some 570,000 distinct CDR3 sequences, with about 20% occurring only once. These same records also appear under a second study, on yellow fever vaccine responses in identical twins.

Specimen: CD4+ T cells sorted from blood. The receptors derive from a woman aged 18 to 35 in good health. Both conserved end residues are part of each CDR3. D genes are given only for firm matches. Some rows mark clone size as missing; the rest say once, few, many or name a class of expanded clone.

CDR3aa: CASSLRIGSGILDEQFF
CDR3nt: TGTGCCAGCAGCCTACGAATCGGTAGCGGGATCTTGGATGAGCAGTTCTTC
j_gene: TRBJ2-1
v_gene: TRBV3-1
abundance: -
d_gene: TRBD2

CDR3aa: CASSGGQGRSNEQFF
CDR3nt: TGTGCCAGCAGTGGGGGACAGGGGAGGTCCAATGAGCAGTTCTTC
j_gene: TRBJ2-1
v_gene: TRBV6-4
abundance: -
d_gene: TRBD1

CDR3aa: CASSLIRDTNNEQFF
CDR3nt: TGTGCCAGCTCGCTGATCCGGGACACTAACAATGAGCAGTTCTTC
j_gene: TRBJ2-1
v_gene: TRBV18
abundance: -
d_gene: -

CDR3aa: CSAREESSGGKYNEQFF
CDR3nt: TGCAGTGCTAGAGAAGAGTCTAGCGGGGGAAAATACAATGAGCAGTTCTTC
j_gene: TRBJ2-1
v_gene: TRBV20-1
abundance: -
d_gene: TRBD2

CDR3aa: CASSLQGFNSNQPQHF
CDR3nt: TGTGCCAGCAGTTTACAGGGTTTCAATAGCAATCAGCCCCAGCATTTT
j_gene: TRBJ1-5
v_gene: TRBV12-3/TRBV12-4
abundance: -
d_gene: -

CDR3aa: CASSPQSGIGDEQFF
CDR3nt: TGTGCCAGCAGTCCCCAAAGCGGGATAGGTGATGAGCAGTTCTTC
j_gene: TRBJ2-1
v_gene: TRBV6-1
abundance: -
d_gene: TRBD2

CDR3aa: CASSVPGAEAFF
CDR3nt: TGTGCCAGCAGCGTCCCGGGCGCTGAAGCTTTCTTT
j_gene: TRBJ1-1
v_gene: TRBV9
abundance: -
d_gene: -

CDR3aa: CASSSYKDPAYEQYF
CDR3nt: TGCGCCAGCAGCTCGTATAAGGATCCCGCCTACGAGCAGTACTTC
j_gene: TRBJ2-7
v_gene: TRBV5-1
abundance: -
d_gene: -

CDR3aa: CASSLAGVGEAFF
CDR3nt: TGTGCCAGCAGTTTAGCGGGGGTAGGTGAAGCTTTCTTT
j_gene: TRBJ1-1
v_gene: TRBV12-3/TRBV12-4
abundance: few
d_gene: -

CDR3aa: CSARGDRDWNEQFF
CDR3nt: TGCAGTGCTAGGGGGGACAGGGATTGGAATGAGCAGTTCTTC
j_gene: TRBJ2-1
v_gene: TRBV20-1
abundance: many
d_gene: TRBD1

CDR3aa: CSVDGPNYGYTF
CDR3nt: TGCAGCGTTGATGGTCCCAACTATGGCTACACCTTC
j_gene: TRBJ1-2
v_gene: TRBV29-1
abundance: many
d_gene: -

CDR3aa: CASSSERLLNTEAFF
CDR3nt: TGTGCCAGCAGCTCAGAACGCTTATTGAACACTGAAGCTTTCTTT
j_gene: TRBJ1-1
v_gene: TRBV7-9
abundance: -
d_gene: -

CDR3aa: CATGTSELHRGDTQYF
CDR3nt: TGTGCCACAGGGACTAGCGAACTGCACCGGGGAGATACGCAGTATTTT
j_gene: TRBJ2-3
v_gene: TRBV27
abundance: few
d_gene: TRBD2

CDR3aa: CASSLGATSGRLNEQFF
CDR3nt: TGTGCCAGCAGCTTAGGGGCGACTAGCGGGAGATTGAATGAGCAGTTCTTC
j_gene: TRBJ2-1
v_gene: TRBV7-9
abundance: -
d_gene: TRBD2

CDR3aa: CASNSQPNTGELFF
CDR3nt: TGTGCCAGCAATTCCCAGCCGAACACCGGGGAGCTGTTTTTT
j_gene: TRBJ2-2
v_gene: TRBV5-8
abundance: few
d_gene: -

CDR3aa: CASSAGLAVPRGDTQYF
CDR3nt: TGTGCCAGCAGCGCGGGACTAGCGGTCCCCCGAGGAGATACGCAGTATTTT
j_gene: TRBJ2-3
v_gene: TRBV9
abundance: many
d_gene: TRBD2

CDR3aa: CASSQGTGRKNQPQHF
CDR3nt: TGCGCCAGCAGCCAAGGGACAGGAAGGAAAAATCAGCCCCAGCATTTT
j_gene: TRBJ1-5
v_gene: TRBV4-1
abundance: -
d_gene: TRBD1

CDR3aa: CASSLGTTIYEQYF
CDR3nt: TGTGCCAGCAGCTTAGGGACAACTATATACGAGCAGTACTTC
j_gene: TRBJ2-7
v_gene: TRBV7-2
abundance: few
d_gene: -

CDR3aa: CASSEAFGGPSYTF
CDR3nt: TGTGCCAGCAGTGAAGCGTTTGGGGGGCCGAGCTACACCTTC
j_gene: TRBJ1-2
v_gene: TRBV6-1
abundance: few
d_gene: -

CDR3aa: CASSEWGTSGNEQYF
CDR3nt: TGTGCCAGCAGTGAATGGGGGACTAGCGGGAACGAGCAGTACTTC
j_gene: TRBJ2-7
v_gene: TRBV25-1
abundance: -
d_gene: TRBD2

CDR3aa: CASSQESGIAGRYRGTDTQYF
CDR3nt: TGTGCCAGCAGCCAAGAGTCGGGAATAGCGGGCCGCTACCGGGGCACAGATACGCAGTATTTT
j_gene: TRBJ2-3
v_gene: TRBV3-1
abundance: few
d_gene: TRBD2

CDR3aa: CASSLPPTGTAGLAGHGELFF
CDR3nt: TGTGCCAGCAGCTTACCGCCAACCGGGACAGCGGGACTAGCGGGTCACGGGGAGCTGTTTTTT
j_gene: TRBJ2-2
v_gene: TRBV12-3/TRBV12-4
abundance: -
d_gene: TRBD2

CDR3aa: CASSLDVASVYNEQFF
CDR3nt: TGCGCCAGCAGCTTGGACGTGGCTAGCGTTTACAATGAGCAGTTCTTC
j_gene: TRBJ2-1
v_gene: TRBV5-1
abundance: few
d_gene: -

CDR3aa: CASSFLPDSSYEQYF
CDR3nt: TGCGCCAGCAGCTTCCTACCAGATTCCTCCTACGAGCAGTACTTC
j_gene: TRBJ2-7
v_gene: TRBV5-1
abundance: -
d_gene: -

CDR3aa: CASSYGTTPNEKLFF
CDR3nt: TGTGCCAGCAGTTACGGGACAACCCCTAATGAAAAACTGTTTTTT
j_gene: TRBJ1-4
v_gene: TRBV6-5
abundance: few
d_gene: -

CDR3aa: CASSPQIGSYEQYF
CDR3nt: TGCGCCAGCAGCCCCCAGATAGGCTCCTACGAGCAGTACTTC
j_gene: TRBJ2-7
v_gene: TRBV5-1
abundance: -
d_gene: -

CDR3aa: CASSFQPGTGQETQYF
CDR3nt: TGTGCCAGCAGTTTTCAACCCGGGACAGGCCAAGAGACCCAGTACTTC
j_gene: TRBJ2-5
v_gene: TRBV12-3/TRBV12-4
abundance: many
d_gene: TRBD1

CDR3aa: CASGRGLAGFSSSTDTQYF
CDR3nt: TGTGCCAGCGGTCGGGGGCTAGCGGGATTTTCCTCTAGCACAGATACGCAGTATTTT
j_gene: TRBJ2-3
v_gene: TRBV27
abundance: few
d_gene: TRBD2

CDR3aa: CASSSTGPDTGELFF
CDR3nt: TGCGCCAGCAGCTCGACAGGACCCGACACCGGGGAGCTGTTTTTT
j_gene: TRBJ2-2
v_gene: TRBV5-1
abundance: few
d_gene: -

CDR3aa: CSAYKSGELFF
CDR3nt: TGCAGTGCTTACAAGTCCGGGGAGCTGTTTTTT
j_gene: TRBJ2-2
v_gene: TRBV20-1
abundance: -
d_gene: -

CDR3aa: CSASQQETNTGELFF
CDR3nt: TGCAGTGCTTCACAACAGGAAACGAACACCGGGGAGCTGTTTTTT
j_gene: TRBJ2-2
v_gene: TRBV20-1
abundance: -
d_gene: -

CDR3aa: CASSPLGQSYEQYF
CDR3nt: TGCGCCAGCAGCCCCCTTGGACAATCCTACGAGCAGTACTTC
j_gene: TRBJ2-7
v_gene: TRBV4-1
abundance: few
d_gene: -

CDR3aa: CASSLRTSGGTTTDNEQFF
CDR3nt: TGTGCCAGCTCACTCAGGACTAGCGGGGGGACAACAACGGACAATGAGCAGTTCTTC
j_gene: TRBJ2-1
v_gene: TRBV18
abundance: -
d_gene: TRBD2

CDR3aa: CSARESYEQYF
CDR3nt: TGCAGTGCTAGGGAGTCCTACGAGCAGTACTTC
j_gene: TRBJ2-7
v_gene: TRBV20-1
abundance: -
d_gene: -

CDR3aa: CASSPLGTANNEQFF
CDR3nt: TGTGCCAGCTCACCACTCGGGACAGCCAACAATGAGCAGTTCTTC
j_gene: TRBJ2-1
v_gene: TRBV18
abundance: few
d_gene: TRBD1

CDR3aa: CASSQREGSPLHF
CDR3nt: TGTGCCAGCAGCCAGAGGGAGGGGTCACCCCTCCACTTT
j_gene: TRBJ1-6
v_gene: TRBV12-3/TRBV12-4
abundance: -
d_gene: -

CDR3aa: CATSRTSGGYNEQFF
CDR3nt: TGTGCCACCAGCAGGACTAGCGGGGGGTACAATGAGCAGTTCTTC
j_gene: TRBJ2-1
v_gene: TRBV15
abundance: -
d_gene: TRBD2

CDR3aa: CASSLESGGGKLFF
CDR3nt: TGTGCCAGCAGCTTAGAGTCCGGGGGAGGAAAACTGTTTTTT
j_gene: TRBJ1-4
v_gene: TRBV11-2
abundance: -
d_gene: -

CDR3aa: CASSLDPGQGAWQPQHF
CDR3nt: TGTGCCAGCAGCTTAGACCCGGGACAGGGGGCTTGGCAGCCCCAGCATTTT
j_gene: TRBJ1-5
v_gene: TRBV7-9
abundance: few
d_gene: TRBD1

CDR3aa: CASSLVAIEQFF
CDR3nt: TGTGCCAGCAGCTTAGTAGCTATTGAGCAGTTCTTC
j_gene: TRBJ2-1
v_gene: TRBV7-9
abundance: -
d_gene: -

CDR3aa: CASTTSDLPSTAYNEQFF
CDR3nt: TGTGCCAGCACCACATCGGACCTGCCTAGTACGGCGTACAATGAGCAGTTCTTC
j_gene: TRBJ2-1
v_gene: TRBV28
abundance: -
d_gene: -

CDR3aa: CATSGRGGIGANVLTF
CDR3nt: TGTGCCACCAGTGGCAGAGGGGGGATTGGGGCCAACGTCCTGACTTTC
j_gene: TRBJ2-6
v_gene: TRBV24-1
abundance: -
d_gene: -

CDR3aa: CASSQDMGQIKETQYF
CDR3nt: TGTGCCAGCAGCCAAGATATGGGGCAGATTAAAGAGACCCAGTACTTC
j_gene: TRBJ2-5
v_gene: TRBV3-1
abundance: few
d_gene: -

CDR3aa: CSAVRELAGVARPTDTQYF
CDR3nt: TGCAGTGCTGTACGGGAACTAGCGGGAGTCGCCAGGCCCACAGATACGCAGTATTTT
j_gene: TRBJ2-3
v_gene: TRBV20-1
abundance: -
d_gene: TRBD2